This passage covers 19 T cell receptor beta chains from one sample sequenced in a study of graft-versus-host responses after intestinal transplantation (TCRdb year 2021). Receptor libraries were prepared by the immunoSEQ multiplex PCR assay. What TCRdb holds here is the immuneACCESS table cut down to in-frame rearrangements. Part of the clones is not present; checked against another copy, under half of the missing clones reflect an unresolved V gene, and the others are unexplained. This sample gives approximately 89,000 clones in total; roughly 92% of them show up just once. The ten largest clones represent approximately 0.18% of the sample. Per the publication, the time point label means: cells obtained before transplantation from donor or recipient. The antigens for these receptors are not known. The sample here was unstimulated CD4+ T cells sorted from spleen or lymph node cells, taken before intestinal transplant. These TCRs come from a human donor who received an intestinal transplant.

This clone has more than one count but fewer than ten. The V call is TRBV19, the J call TRBJ1-2; 7 bases line up with TRBD1. From germline, CDR1 is LNHDA and CDR2 SQIVND (reference sequence). The CDR3 is made up of 12 amino acids. J lost 5 bases, V lost 7 bases, and 4 bases had no gene match. As DNA, the CDR3 is TGTGCCAGTATGGGGACAGCTTATGGCTACACCTTC. It is translated as CASMGTAYGYTF.

The rearrangement joins TRBV6-1 to TRBJ2-7; 7 nucleotides match TRBD1. CDR1 MNHNS and CDR2 SASEGT come from the germline V gene. The CDR3 is 14 amino acids. The trim removed 7 bases at V and 0 bases at J, leaving 6 bases unmatched. Here the CDR3 reads CASTTRDSSYEQYF. The CDR3 DNA reads as TGTGCCAGCACCACCCGGGACAGCTCCTACGAGCAGTACTTC.

This clone appeared a single time. The gene calls are TRBV7-2 and TRBJ1-5; D not certain. The CDR3 totals 16 residues. The ends were cut back, 5 bases at V and 0 bases at J, with 14 bases in the middle. Germline CDR1 and CDR2: SGHTA and FQGNSA. DNA of the CDR3: TGTGCCAGCAGCAACGGAATAACAGATAGCAATCAGCCCCAGCATTTT. Encoded protein: CASSNGITDSNQPQHF.

This CDR3 is CASSLGGGAGETQYF. The DNA for the CDR3 is TGTGCCAGCAGCTTAGGAGGGGGGGCAGGTGAGACCCAGTACTTC. This chain connects TRBV7-2 to TRBJ2-5; TRBD2 is a possible D gene (7 bases). The CDR3 extends over 15 amino acids. Germline V gene sequence: CDR1 SGHTA, CDR2 FQGNSA. Trimming took off 1 base at V and 5 bases at J, with 14 bases between the two ends.

The rearrangement joins TRBV5-8 to TRBJ2-4, with 9 bases lining up with TRBD2. Germline V lookup: CDR1 SGHTS, CDR2 YDEGEE. CDR3 length: 15 amino acids. J lost 7 bases, V lost 4 bases, and 9 bases had no gene match. CDR3 protein: CASSPLAGVVNIQYF. CDR3 DNA sequence: TGTGCCAGCAGCCCCTTAGCGGGAGTGGTTAACATTCAGTACTTC. The full variable domain, its missing parts supplied by reference TRBV5-8 and TRBJ2-4, is EAGVTQSPTHLIKTRGQQATLRCSPISGHTSVYWYQQALGLGLQFLLWYDEGEERNRGNFPPRFSGRQFPNYSSELNVNALELEDSALYLCASSPLAGVVNIQYFGAGTRLSVL.

J is TRBJ2-7 and V is TRBV15; TRBD1 matches 7 bases. The CDR3 totals 14 residues. Germline trimming cut 5 bases from V and 6 bases from J; bases unmatched to any gene: 10. CDR1 and CDR2 from the germline V gene are LNHNV and YYDKDF (reference sequence). CDR3: CATSLDRIPLEQYF. The CDR3 DNA is TGTGCCACCAGCCTGGACAGGATCCCTCTCGAGCAGTACTTC.

The chain links TRBV21-1 to TRBJ1-1; the table names TRBD1, a call not compared with the DNA. TRBV21-1 is listed as a pseudogene. The CDR3 consists of 13 residues. This CDR3 is CASSKDRASEAFF. The DNA for the CDR3 is TGTGCCAGCAGCAAAGACAGGGCCTCTGAAGCTTTCTTT.

V is TRBV6-1 and J is TRBJ2-1, with 8 bases that match TRBD2. V was pared by 5 bases and J by 4 bases, with 7 bases of the junction left unmatched. The germline CDR1 and CDR2 sequences are MNHNS and SASEGT. The CDR3 extends over 15 amino acids. The CDR3 is CASSRGGLRYNEQFF. Written as DNA, the CDR3 is TGTGCCAGCAGTCGGGGGGGGCTACGGTACAATGAGCAGTTCTTC.

This rearrangement joins TRBV5-5 to TRBJ2-7, with 13 bases fitting TRBD2. Germline V gene lookup returns CDR1 SGHKS and CDR2 YYEKEE (reference sequence). CDR3 length: 15 residues. After removal of 0 bases from V and 6 bases from J, the junction contained 3 bases not matched to a gene. The CDR3 DNA sequence: TGTGCCAGCAGCTTGGAAGGACTAGCGGGAGTCGAGCAGTACTTC. Its protein is CASSLEGLAGVEQYF.

This chain links TRBV6-5 with TRBJ1-2; D uncertain. Deletions cut 2 bases from V and 4 bases from J, with 11 bases between. Germline V gives CDR1 MNHEY, CDR2 SVGAGI. This CDR3 contains 14 residues. The CDR3 sequence: CASSYGQPFYGYTF. The CDR3 DNA sequence: TGTGCCAGCAGTTACGGGCAGCCCTTCTATGGCTACACCTTC.

The chain carries TRBV18 and TRBJ2-1; 13 bases are a match to TRBD2. The CDR3 consists of 16 residues. Per the germline V gene, CDR1 is KGHSH and CDR2 is LQKENI. Germline trimming cut 4 bases from V and 8 bases from J; bases unmatched to any gene: 8. The CDR3 DNA is TGTGCCAGCTCACAAGAACTAGCGGGGGGGATACATGAGCAGTTCTTC. Protein: CASSQELAGGIHEQFF.

This rearrangement joins TRBV6-5 to TRBJ1-4; 10 bases map to TRBD1. The CDR3 is 15 residues long. Germline V gene lookup returns CDR1 MNHEY and CDR2 SVGAGI. V shed 6 bases, J shed 6 bases, and the junction held 7 bases outside the gene matches. Here the CDR3 reads CASSPRTGGYEKLFF. The CDR3 region has the DNA TGTGCCAGCAGCCCACGGACAGGGGGTTATGAAAAACTGTTTTTT.

V is TRBV4-1 and J is TRBJ2-7; 8 bases agree with TRBD1. CDR1 and CDR2 (germline): MGHRA, YSYEKL. This CDR3 comprises 18 residues. Unmatched junction bases numbered 14, after V lost 1 base and J lost 3 bases. The CDR3 protein is CASSQGQRQGREGYEQYF. CDR3 coding DNA: TGCGCCAGCAGCCAAGGCCAAAGACAGGGGCGGGAAGGCTACGAGCAGTACTTC.

The chain joins TRBV5-1 to TRBJ2-2, with TRBD2 matching 9 bases. The CDR3 spans 16 residues. Germline assignment: CDR1 SGHRS and CDR2 YFSETQ. The V gene end was trimmed by 1 base and the J gene end by 2 bases; junction bases not matched to a gene: 3. CDR3 sequence reads: CASSLLAGLNTGELFF. As DNA, the CDR3 is TGCGCCAGCAGCTTGCTAGCGGGGTTAAACACCGGGGAGCTGTTTTTT. Filled out from reference TRBV5-1 and TRBJ2-2, the complete variable domain reads KAGVTQTPRYLIKTRGQQVTLSCSPISGHRSVSWYQQTPGQGLQFLFEYFSETQRNKGNFPGRFSGRQFSNSRSEMNVSTLELGDSALYLCASSLLAGLNTGELFFGEGSRLTVL.

The J gene is TRBJ1-1, the V gene TRBV7-2, with 7 bases aligning to TRBD1. Per germline, CDR1 SGHTA and CDR2 FQGNSA. The CDR3 runs 15 residues. Unmatched junction bases numbered 5, after V lost 2 bases and J lost 2 bases. CDR3 loop: CASSLLAGGNTEAFF. In DNA form, the CDR3 reads TGTGCCAGCAGCTTATTGGCAGGGGGTAACACTGAAGCTTTCTTT.

The V gene is TRBV6-1, the J gene TRBJ1-2; D is undetermined. The CDR3 loop spans 14 amino acids. Germline CDR1 MNHNS, CDR2 SASEGT. V lost 8 bases to trimming and J lost 2 bases, with 15 bases between them. The DNA for the CDR3 is TGTGCCAGCCGTGGCGGGGTCCCAAACTATGGCTACACCTTC. It specifies CASRGGVPNYGYTF.

The chain uses TRBV9 and TRBJ1-2, with 8 bases that match TRBD1. This CDR3 contains 12 residues. The V gene's germline CDR1 is SGDLS and CDR2 YYNGEE. With 4 bases clipped from V and 8 bases from J, the junction kept 4 bases outside the gene matches. The CDR3 DNA reads as TGTGCCAGCAGCCGGACAGGGTTGGGCTACACCTTC. As protein: CASSRTGLGYTF.

V and J are TRBV5-1 and TRBJ2-3; TRBD2 aligns across 13 bases. Trimming took 4 bases from V and 1 from J; bases not matched to a gene: 3. The CDR3 totals 16 residues. The germline gives CDR1 SGHRS, CDR2 YFSETQ. The CDR3 loop is CASSAGLAGGTDTQYF. The CDR3 nucleotides read TGCGCCAGCAGCGCTGGACTAGCGGGAGGCACAGATACGCAGTATTTT.

J is TRBJ2-3 and V is TRBV6-1, with 9 positions matching TRBD2. The germline V gene encodes CDR1 MNHNS and CDR2 SASEGT. Trimming removed 0 bases from V and 6 bases from J; junction bases left unmatched: 13. CDR3 size: 18 residues. CDR3 nucleotides: TGTGCCAGCAGTGAAGCCCACGGGAGGCGGGAGGGCTTGGATACGCAGTATTTT. It codes for CASSEAHGRREGLDTQYF.